The 8 T cell receptor beta chains listed next were all sequenced from one sample in a study of response to subunit inactivated influenza vaccine. A single record per CDR3 protein comes from TCRdb applying MiXCR to the RT-PCR reads. The data show around 190,000 distinct CDR3 sequences, with approximately 15% seen just once and roughly 25% held by the top ten. The input for sequencing was CD8+ T cells sorted from PBMCs, taken 5 days after vaccination. The receptors originated from a man between 45 and 60 years old who received an inactivated influenza vaccine.

This chain connects TRBV15 to TRBJ2-1; D is unresolved. Germline lookup yields CDR1 LNHNV and CDR2 YYDKDF (reference sequence). The CDR3 covers 18 residues. With 1 base removed from V and 0 bases from J, the gap between germline ends came to 16 bases. The CDR3, as DNA: TGTGCCACCAGCAGAGTTTTGATATCGGAGAGCTCCTACAATGAGCAGTTCTTC. Translation: CATSRVLISESSYNEQFF.

This clonotype was seen a handful of times. The chain employs TRBV6-6 and TRBJ2-1; no firm D call. CDR1 is MNHNY and CDR2 is SVGAGI in the germline V gene (reference sequence). The CDR3 sequence is 11 residues long. The DNA for the CDR3 is TGTGCGATCGGAATAGGCAATGAGCAGTTCTTC. This codes for CAIGIGNEQFF.

CDR3 region: CSAVDYRTGELFF. As DNA, the CDR3 is TGCAGTGCAGTTGACTACAGAACCGGGGAGCTGTTTTTT. The chain couples TRBV20-1 to TRBJ2-2; tentatively, D is TRBD2 (5 bases). This CDR3 is 13 amino acids long. The V end lost 6 bases, the J end lost 5 bases, and 13 bases lay between the germline ends. The germline V gene has CDR1 DFQATT and CDR2 SNEGSKA (reference sequence).

V usage is TRBV7-9 and J usage is TRBJ2-3; perhaps D is TRBD1 or TRBD2 (6 bases each). The CDR3 totals 16 residues. Trimming stripped 5 bases from V and 7 bases from J, with 22 bases between. From germline, CDR1 is SEHNR and CDR2 FQNEAQ (reference sequence). The CDR3 protein is CASSPSGTPGRHTQYF. CDR3 coding DNA: TGTGCCAGCAGCCCCTCCGGGACACCTGGGAGGCATACGCAGTATTTT.

The chain employs TRBV4-3 and TRBJ2-2, with 7 bases that match TRBD1. The CDR3 has 14 amino acids. In germline, CDR1 is LGHNA, CDR2 YSLEER. V lost 1 base to trimming and J lost 4 bases; unmatched junction nucleotides: 0. The CDR3 here is CASSQGDSTGELFF. In nucleotides, the CDR3 is TGCGCCAGCAGCCAAGGGGACAGCACCGGGGAGCTGTTTTTT.

In its sample, this clonotype was seen a few times. The V and J genes are TRBV6-1 and TRBJ2-2, with D hard to call. Germline V gives CDR1 MNHNS, CDR2 SASEGT. V was clipped by 6 bases and J by 5 bases, with 10 bases between them. The CDR3 has 13 amino acids. CDR3 protein: CASRPIVTGELFF. CDR3 DNA: TGTGCCAGCAGACCTATAGTTACCGGGGAGCTGTTTTTT.

This rearrangement joins TRBV7-2 to TRBJ2-1; 7 bases are shared with TRBD2. There are 18 residues in the CDR3. Germline CDR1 reads SGHTA; CDR2 reads FQGNSA. V lost 1 base, J lost 7 bases, and 16 bases stayed unmatched. This chain's CDR3 is CASSLGLAVTLKGNEQFF. The CDR3 nucleotides are TGTGCCAGCAGCTTAGGGCTAGCGGTGACCCTAAAGGGGAATGAGCAGTTCTTC.

The V gene is TRBV12-3 or TRBV12-4, the J gene TRBJ1-5, with TRBD1 matching over 7 bases. This CDR3 is built from 15 residues. Unmatched junction bases numbered 6, after V lost 5 bases and J lost 2 bases. CDR3 in amino acids: CASSPQGHGNQPQHF. Here the CDR3 DNA reads TGTGCCAGCAGTCCACAGGGGCATGGCAATCAGCCCCAGCATTTT.